These 31 T cell receptor beta chains share one sample of origin, sequenced in a study of graft-versus-host responses after intestinal transplantation. Data came from immunoSEQ multiplex PCR; TCRdb stores just in-frame clones and leaves some out. Of 100,000 to 120,000 clones in the sample, 93% were seen once. The antigens these receptors bind are not known. This specimen was unstimulated CD8+ T cells sorted from spleen or lymph node cells, taken before intestinal transplant. All receptors come from a human donor who received an intestinal transplant.

The chain uses TRBV7-2 and TRBJ2-7; 8 bases map to TRBD1. This CDR3 is built from 17 residues. V gave up 0 bases and J gave up 4 bases; unmatched junction bases: 11. The V gene's germline CDR1 is SGHTA and CDR2 FQGNSA. The CDR3 loop reads CASSLAVPGGRGYEQYF. The DNA for the CDR3 is TGTGCCAGCAGCTTAGCGGTACCAGGGGGCAGGGGGTACGAGCAGTACTTC.

The gene calls are TRBV4-1 and TRBJ2-5, with no clear D. Deletions cut 4 bases from V and 1 base from J, with 10 bases between. Germline CDR1 MGHRA, CDR2 YSYEKL. The CDR3 is 14 amino acids. CDR3 DNA sequence: TGCGCCAGCAGCCCGACCCCCCTCCAAGAGACCCAGTACTTC. This translates into CASSPTPLQETQYF.

This clone was seen just once. It is unclear where the CDR3 begins or ends on the DNA, so no DNA is shown, and the CDR3 is as TCRdb lists it. The gene calls are TRBV19 and TRBJ1-6. 16 amino acids form the CDR3, both terminal residues included. The germline gives CDR1 LNHDA, CDR2 SQIVND (reference sequence). CDR3 sequence: CASTSVASSYNSPLHF.

V gene TRBV27 combines with J gene TRBJ2-7; 11 nucleotides agree with TRBD1. This CDR3 spans 15 amino acids. The germline V gene has CDR1 MNHEY and CDR2 SMNVEV (reference sequence). V lost 3 bases and J lost 6; bases outside the gene matches: 7. Here the CDR3 DNA reads TGTGCCAGCAGTTTGGACAGGGGGCATCTCTCCGAGCAGTACTTC. Translating it yields CASSLDRGHLSEQYF.

CDR3 coding DNA: TGTGCCAGCAGCTCGGGGGGCGCGAACACCGGGGAGCTGTTTTTT. Translated, it gives CASSSGGANTGELFF. The chain carries TRBV7-9 and TRBJ2-2; D may be TRBD2 (7 bases). The germline gives CDR1 SEHNR, CDR2 FQNEAQ (reference sequence). V was trimmed by 4 bases and J by 0 bases, leaving 9 bases between them. The CDR3 length is 15 residues.

The rearrangement joins TRBV28 to TRBJ1-5, with TRBD1 matching 8 bases. This CDR3 has 15 amino acids. J was trimmed by 4 bases and V by 7 bases; bases with no gene match: 9. Per the germline V gene, CDR1 is MDHEN and CDR2 is SYDVKM. This CDR3 reads CASTKGDRKNQPQHF. The DNA for the CDR3 is TGTGCCAGCACCAAGGGGGACAGGAAAAATCAGCCCCAGCATTTT.

The rearrangement uses TRBV2 and TRBJ2-7; no clear D. V was cut by 6 bases and J by 2 bases, with 8 bases left in between. Per the germline V gene, CDR1 is SNHLY and CDR2 is FYNNEI. This CDR3 contains 12 residues. The CDR3 sequence is CASRRRPYEQYF. In DNA form, the CDR3 reads TGTGCCAGCAGGCGCAGACCCTACGAGCAGTACTTC.

The chain is built from TRBV10-1 and TRBJ2-2, with a possible D match to TRBD2 (6 bases). The CDR3 length is 16 residues. V dropped 3 bases and J dropped 6 bases, with 17 bases sitting between them. Germline CDR1 WNHNN, CDR2 SYGVQD (reference sequence). For the CDR3, the DNA is TGCGCCAGCAGTGATGTACGGGAGACTTCCCCCGGGGAGCTGTTTTTT. Its translation: CASSDVRETSPGELFF.

The rearrangement joins TRBV30 to TRBJ1-1, with D hard to call. V dropped 5 bases and J dropped 10 bases, with 11 bases sitting between them. This CDR3 region has 10 residues. Germline V lookup: CDR1 GTSNPN, CDR2 SVGIG (reference sequence). The CDR3: CAWVTRRAFF. The CDR3 coding sequence is TGTGCCTGGGTGACTCGGAGAGCTTTCTTT.

The chain has TRBV6-5 and TRBJ2-5; possibly TRBD2 for D (7 bases). The germline CDR1 and CDR2 sequences are MNHEY and SVGAGI. The V gene lost 7 bases and the J gene lost 5 bases, with 14 bases spanning the gap. This CDR3 spans 13 amino acids. For the CDR3, the DNA is TGTGCCAGCACCGACGGGGGGCGGGAGACCCAGTACTTC. Amino acids: CASTDGGRETQYF.

This sequence joins TRBV11-3 and TRBJ2-1, with 8 bases matching TRBD2. The V gene's germline CDR1 is SGHNT and CDR2 YENEEA. V was clipped by 3 bases and J by 3 bases; unmatched bases: 1. This CDR3 contains 14 residues. The CDR3 here is CASSFGTSYNEQFF. The DNA of the CDR3 is TGTGCCAGCAGCTTCGGGACTAGCTACAATGAGCAGTTCTTC.

The rearrangement uses TRBV6-1 and TRBJ2-1; D is ambiguous. Per the germline V gene, CDR1 is MNHNS and CDR2 is SASEGT. V was shortened by 7 bases and J by 9 bases, with 22 bases between the two germline ends. The CDR3 totals 15 residues. CDR3 loop: CASTGGRQVPTEQFF. The DNA of the CDR3 is TGTGCCAGCACCGGTGGGCGGCAGGTGCCAACTGAGCAGTTCTTC.

The V call is TRBV15, the J call TRBJ2-7, with D maybe TRBD1 (5 bases). The V gene's germline CDR1 is LNHNV and CDR2 YYDKDF (reference sequence). Trimming removed 3 bases at V and 7 bases at J, with 22 bases between. The CDR3 extends over 16 amino acids. The CDR3 protein is CATSSRRGAARREQYF. CDR3 bases: TGTGCCACCAGCAGCAGAAGGGGTGCGGCCCGACGAGAGCAGTACTTC.

The chain uses TRBV5-1 and TRBJ2-7; 8 bases fit TRBD2. V shed 4 bases, J shed 5 bases, and the junction held 2 bases outside the gene matches. In germline, CDR1 is SGHRS, CDR2 YFSETQ. The CDR3 is 12 residues long. The CDR3, as DNA: TGCGCCAGCAGCGACGGGGGGGACGAGCAGTACTTC. Translating it yields CASSDGGDEQYF.

J is TRBJ1-2 and V is TRBV7-9; a possible D gene is TRBD1 (6 bases). Germline lookup yields CDR1 SEHNR and CDR2 FQNEAQ (reference sequence). Trimming pared 1 base from V and 1 base from J, leaving 10 bases between. The CDR3 covers 15 residues. Here the CDR3 reads CASSLGTALNYGYTF. The CDR3 DNA reads as TGTGCCAGCAGCTTAGGGACAGCCCTTAACTATGGCTACACCTTC.

The chain employs TRBV5-1 and TRBJ2-5; perhaps TRBD2 as D (5 bases). Germline V gives CDR1 SGHRS, CDR2 YFSETQ. This CDR3 region has 15 residues. The V gene lost 0 bases and the J gene lost 1 base, with 10 bases spanning the gap. CDR3 bases: TGCGCCAGCAGCTTGGATTTGGGAGCCCAAGAGACCCAGTACTTC. Its protein is CASSLDLGAQETQYF.

This chain links TRBV7-6 with TRBJ2-1, with D possibly being TRBD2 (5 bases). V dropped 1 base and J dropped 6 bases, with 13 bases sitting between them. Germline values: CDR1 SGHVS, CDR2 FNYEAQ. The length of the CDR3 is 15 residues. CDR3 sequence: CASSLGASGVNEQFF. CDR3 nucleotide sequence: TGTGCCAGCAGCTTAGGGGCCAGCGGCGTCAATGAGCAGTTCTTC.

This chain connects TRBV19 to TRBJ1-2, with D perhaps matching TRBD1 (5 bases). The V and J ends lost 10 bases and 8 bases respectively, with 20 bases between them. The length of the CDR3 is 13 residues. Germline V lookup: CDR1 LNHDA, CDR2 SQIVND (reference sequence). The DNA of the CDR3 is TGTGCCACGAACGGACAAAAGCCGTTGGGCTACACCTTC. Amino acids: CATNGQKPLGYTF.

This chain connects TRBV4-1 to TRBJ2-1; TRBD2 agrees at 10 bases. The CDR3 is made up of 14 amino acids. V trimming: 3 bases; J trimming: 8 bases; junction bases outside the gene matches: 4. Per the germline V gene, CDR1 is MGHRA and CDR2 is YSYEKL. CDR3 sequence reads: CASSQLAGGDEQFF. The DNA for the CDR3 is TGCGCCAGCAGCCAGTTAGCGGGAGGCGATGAGCAGTTCTTC.

This sequence joins TRBV30 and TRBJ2-5; tentative D call: TRBD1 (6 bases). V lost 8 bases and J 2 bases, leaving 15 bases between the germline ends. Germline V gene lookup returns CDR1 GTSNPN and CDR2 SVGIG (reference sequence). CDR3 length: 13 amino acids. The CDR3, as DNA: TGTGCCGGATACTACAGGGCTCAAGAGACCCAGTACTTC. It encodes CAGYYRAQETQYF.

The chain carries TRBV7-9 and TRBJ2-7; possibly TRBD1 or TRBD2 for D (5 bases each). Trimming removed 4 bases from V and 6 bases from J, with 16 bases in between. Germline CDR1 and CDR2: SEHNR and FQNEAQ (reference sequence). The CDR3 consists of 14 residues. This chain's CDR3 is CASSSGTYLSEQYF. CDR3 DNA sequence: TGTGCCAGCAGCTCCGGGACCTACCTTTCCGAGCAGTACTTC.

The rearrangement uses TRBV2 and TRBJ1-5; TRBD1 agrees at 7 bases. The CDR3 has 15 residues. With 6 bases clipped from V and 0 bases from J, the junction kept 5 bases outside the gene matches. CDR1 is SNHLY, CDR2 FYNNEI, per germline. The CDR3 DNA reads as TGTGCCAGCAGCTCTACAGGGGATAGCAATCAGCCCCAGCATTTT. As protein: CASSSTGDSNQPQHF.

The chain combines TRBV9 with TRBJ2-7, with TRBD1 matching over 7 bases. CDR1 and CDR2 from the germline V gene are SGDLS and YYNGEE. V shed 0 bases and J 0 bases; nucleotides not matched to a gene: 3. This CDR3 comprises 15 residues. The CDR3 loop is CASSVGDRASYEQYF. CDR3 nucleotides: TGTGCCAGCAGCGTAGGCGACAGGGCCTCCTACGAGCAGTACTTC.

V gene TRBV15 combines with J gene TRBJ1-5; 7 positions match TRBD1. There are 16 residues in the CDR3. With 6 bases clipped from V and 0 bases from J, the junction kept 8 bases outside the gene matches. Germline-derived CDR1 and CDR2 are LNHNV and YYDKDF (reference sequence). CDR3: CATSEQGRLSNQPQHF. The CDR3 DNA reads as TGTGCCACCAGTGAACAGGGGCGACTTAGCAATCAGCCCCAGCATTTT. The full variable domain, its missing parts supplied by reference TRBV15 and TRBJ1-5, is DAMVIQNPRYQVTQFGKPVTLSCSQTLNHNVMYWYQQKSSQAPKLLFHYYDKDFNNEADTPDNFQSRRPNTSFCFLDIRSPGLGDTAMYLCATSEQGRLSNQPQHFGDGTRLSIL.

V and J are TRBV30 and TRBJ1-1; D may be TRBD1 (6 bases). The CDR3 is 14 residues long. Germline CDR1 GTSNPN, CDR2 SVGIG (reference sequence). Between the trimmed V and J ends, which lost 7 bases and 0 bases, there was a span of 15 bases. CDR3 DNA sequence: TGTGCCTTGCTGGGAGGACAGTTGAACACTGAAGCTTTCTTT. Protein sequence: CALLGGQLNTEAFF.

This chain links TRBV29-1 with TRBJ2-7, with D unclear. The CDR3 length is 13 residues. In germline, CDR1 is SQVTM, CDR2 ANQGSEA. V lost 2 bases, J lost 2 bases, and 10 bases lay in between. CDR3 nucleotide sequence: TGCAGCGTTGAAAAACGGAAGACCTACGAGCAGTACTTC. Its translation is CSVEKRKTYEQYF.

The chain has TRBV27 and TRBJ2-3, with 9 bases aligning to TRBD2. CDR3 length equals 15 residues. Germline CDR1 and CDR2: MNHEY and SMNVEV (reference sequence). The V and J ends lost 2 bases and 6 bases, in that order; junction bases with no gene match: 6. The CDR3 nucleotides are TGTGCCAGCAGTTTAGCGGGAGGGTTGTTTGATACGCAGTATTTT. Translation: CASSLAGGLFDTQYF.

The rearrangement links TRBV5-4 to TRBJ2-1; D is undetermined. The CDR3 length is 12 residues. Germline loops: CDR1 SGHNT, CDR2 YYREEE (reference sequence). Trimming took 4 bases from V and 7 from J, leaving 9 bases between them. The CDR3 bases are TGTGCCAGCAGCCCCACCGGGAATGAGCAGTTCTTC. Translating gives CASSPTGNEQFF.

This clone is a singleton in its sample. The V and J genes are TRBV30 and TRBJ2-7; D is unclear. Germline assignment: CDR1 GTSNPN and CDR2 SVGIG (reference sequence). The germline V and J ends were trimmed by 2 bases and 3 bases, with 8 bases remaining between them. The CDR3 sequence is 12 residues long. CDR3 loop: CAWSIGDYEQYF. DNA for the CDR3: TGTGCCTGGAGTATTGGGGACTACGAGCAGTACTTC. Using reference TRBV30 and TRBJ2-7 for the parts outside the CDR3, the full variable domain is SQTIHQWPATLVQPVGSPLSLECTVEGTSNPNLYWYRQAAGRGLQLLFYSVGIGQISSEVPQNLSASRPQDRQFILSSKKLLLSDSGFYLCAWSIGDYEQYFGPGTRLTVT.

V is TRBV10-2 and J is TRBJ2-2, with TRBD2 matching over 8 bases. Germline trimming cut 6 bases from V and 3 bases from J; bases unmatched to any gene: 6. Germline V gene data show CDR1 as WSHSY and CDR2 as SAAADI. This CDR3 has 15 amino acids. The CDR3 nucleotides are TGCGCCAGCAGAACCGGGACTAGGGACACCGGGGAGCTGTTTTTT. It encodes CASRTGTRDTGELFF.

This clone is a singleton in its sample. This chain uses TRBV5-6 with TRBJ1-5, with D hard to call. CDR1 is SGHDT, CDR2 YYEEEE, per germline. The CDR3 covers 14 residues. The V and J ends lost 2 bases and 3 bases respectively, with 9 bases between them. The CDR3 is CASSFRDFNQPQHF. In nucleotides, the CDR3 is TGTGCCAGCAGCTTTCGCGATTTCAATCAGCCCCAGCATTTT.